This TCR beta chain was sequenced in a study of cytomegalovirus exposure and HLA in healthy donors. The PCR contained 60 Vbeta and 13 Jbeta primers. Profiling relied on immunoSEQ multiplex PCR, and the TCRdb table lists in-frame clones only, not all of them. The table records 85,000 to 130,000 clones, more than 60% of them present only once. Germline V gene sequence: CDR1 SEHNR, CDR2 FQNEAQ (reference sequence). The CDR3 has 15 residues. V gave up 1 base and J gave up 7 bases, with 17 bases separating them. The genes are TRBV7-9 and TRBJ2-7; the D is unclear. The receptor comes from a woman between 18 and 29 years old in good health and CMV-seropositive. The specimen sequenced was PBMCs. DNA of the CDR3: TGTGCCAGCAGCTTAGATGTTTTCTCGTCTTCTGAGCAGTACTTC. Protein sequence: CASSLDVFSSSEQYF.